Shown below are 20 T cell receptor beta chains from a single sample sequenced in a study of identical twins. MiXCR was run by TCRdb on the 5' RACE reads, yielding one entry per CDR3 protein. The table includes a few hundred thousand distinct CDR3 sequences, about 8.3% detected once. This same sample was also part of a study on yellow fever vaccine responses in identical twins.

The material sequenced was CD8+ T cells sorted from blood. Source of these receptors: a woman between 18 and 30 years old in good health.

The table lists this clonotype with many counts. The chain combines TRBV7-9 with TRBJ1-1; tentatively, D is TRBD1 (5 bases). The V end was cut by 5 bases, the J end by 0 bases, with 13 bases between. Germline-derived CDR1 and CDR2 are SEHNR and FQNEAQ (reference sequence). The CDR3 spans 15 residues. The CDR3 nucleotides are TGTGCCAGCAGCCCTCCTCAGACAGTGAACACTGAAGCTTTCTTT. As protein: CASSPPQTVNTEAFF.

This clonotype has ten or more counts. The chain combines TRBV29-1 with TRBJ2-3, with D hard to call. The CDR3 length is 14 residues. The V end lost 4 bases, the J end lost 4 bases, and 15 bases lay between the germline ends. Germline V lookup: CDR1 SQVTM, CDR2 ANQGSEA. The CDR3 sequence: CSVGKIFGSDTQYF. The CDR3 nucleotides are TGCAGCGTTGGTAAGATATTTGGCTCAGATACGCAGTATTTT.

In its sample, this clonotype was seen many times. The genes are TRBV29-1 and TRBJ2-7; no firm D call. This CDR3 region has 16 residues. From germline, CDR1 is SQVTM and CDR2 ANQGSEA. Trimming stripped 0 bases from V and 0 bases from J, with 15 bases between. The CDR3 DNA reads as TGCAGCGTTGAAGATCGTATGACGCCACCCTCCTACGAGCAGTACTTC. Its translation: CSVEDRMTPPSYEQYF.

This clonotype was counted many times. The chain couples TRBV7-8 to TRBJ2-5; the match to TRBD1 covers 8 bases. Germline V CDR1 and CDR2: SGHVS, FQNEAQ. The CDR3 totals 14 residues. The trim removed 1 base at V and 5 bases at J, leaving 3 bases unmatched. The CDR3 coding sequence is TGTGCCAGCAGCTTAGGGACAGGGACGGAGACCCAGTACTTC. The encoded protein is CASSLGTGTETQYF.

The rearrangement uses TRBV4-2 and TRBJ2-1, with TRBD2 matching 8 bases. After removal of 1 base from V and 3 bases from J, the junction contained 11 bases not matched to a gene. This CDR3 has 18 amino acids. In germline, CDR1 is LGHNA, CDR2 YNFKEQ. The CDR3 here is CASSQVRSGSRYYNEQFF. As DNA, the CDR3 is TGTGCCAGCAGCCAAGTTAGAAGCGGGAGTAGGTACTACAATGAGCAGTTCTTC.

The V and J genes are TRBV6-1 and TRBJ2-7; 8 nucleotides match TRBD1. The CDR3 has 14 amino acids. V lost 7 bases and J lost 6; bases outside the gene matches: 11. Germline V gene data show CDR1 as MNHNS and CDR2 as SASEGT. CDR3: CASIETGVAGEQYF. CDR3 bases: TGTGCCAGCATCGAGACAGGGGTAGCAGGCGAGCAGTACTTC.

The V gene is TRBV12-3 or TRBV12-4, the J gene TRBJ2-7; D possibly corresponds to TRBD2 (6 bases). The CDR3 sequence is 15 residues long. V lost 5 bases and J 6 bases, leaving 20 bases between the germline ends. DNA of the CDR3: TGTGCCAGCAGTAACTTTCTTGGACTAAAGGTCGAGCAGTACTTC. Its translation: CASSNFLGLKVEQYF.

This clonotype appeared a few times. The rearrangement links TRBV20-1 to TRBJ2-7; 12 nucleotides align to TRBD2. The J segment lost 2 bases and the V segment lost 4 bases, leaving 9 bases of the junction unmatched. Germline V CDR1 and CDR2: DFQATT, SNEGSKA (reference sequence). The CDR3 runs 16 residues. The CDR3 spells CSATARLAGAPYEQYF. CDR3 DNA sequence: TGCAGTGCTACCGCCCGACTAGCGGGGGCCCCCTACGAGCAGTACTTC.

In this sample, this clonotype turned up many times. The chain couples TRBV7-3 to TRBJ2-7; D gene uncertain. This CDR3 is 13 amino acids long. The germline CDR1 and CDR2 sequences are SGHTA and FQGTGA. V was cut by 4 bases and J by 3 bases, with 10 bases left in between. CDR3 sequence: CASSSGINYEQYF. DNA of the CDR3: TGTGCCAGCAGCTCAGGTATCAACTACGAGCAGTACTTC.

This clonotype was seen more than once but under ten times. J is TRBJ1-5 and V is TRBV7-2, with 8 positions matching TRBD1. Trimming took 7 bases from V and 3 from J; bases not matched to a gene: 11. CDR1 is SGHTA, CDR2 FQGNSA, per germline. This CDR3 spans 16 amino acids. The CDR3 region is CASNTGQALFNQPQHF. In nucleotides, the CDR3 is TGTGCCAGCAACACGGGACAGGCCCTTTTCAATCAGCCCCAGCATTTT.

This clonotype has more than one count but fewer than ten. The chain links TRBV6-1 to TRBJ2-1; D uncertain. The V end lost 6 bases, the J end lost 0 bases, and 15 bases lay between the germline ends. The CDR3 length is 16 residues. Germline lookup yields CDR1 MNHNS and CDR2 SASEGT. The CDR3 here is CASSVDQLSSYNEQFF. Here the CDR3 DNA reads TGTGCCAGCAGCGTTGACCAGCTGAGCTCCTACAATGAGCAGTTCTTC.

The chain couples TRBV11-2 to TRBJ2-7; D could derive from TRBD1 or TRBD2 (5 bases each). The CDR3 has 13 residues. Germline lookup yields CDR1 SGHAT and CDR2 FQNNGV. With 6 bases removed from V and 1 base from J, the gap between germline ends came to 10 bases. The CDR3 DNA follows: TGTGCCAGCAGGAGGGGATTGTCCTACGAGCAGTACTTC. Translation: CASRRGLSYEQYF.

This clonotype was recorded at least ten times. The chain joins TRBV20-1 to TRBJ2-1, with TRBD2 identical over 10 bases. The CDR3 spans 16 residues. V lost 3 bases and J lost 2; bases outside the gene matches: 7. CDR1 is DFQATT, CDR2 SNEGSKA, per germline (reference sequence). The CDR3 region has the DNA TGCAGTGCTAGTCAGCGGGGGGGACCTACCTACAATGAGCAGTTCTTC. This codes for CSASQRGGPTYNEQFF.

V gene TRBV20-1 combines with J gene TRBJ2-3, with 9 bases fitting TRBD1. The CDR3 spans 16 residues. J was trimmed by 0 bases and V by 2 bases; bases with no gene match: 6. CDR1 is DFQATT and CDR2 is SNEGSKA in the germline V gene (reference sequence). CDR3 residues: CSARSRQGESTDTQYF. CDR3 nucleotides: TGCAGTGCTAGATCAAGACAGGGGGAAAGCACAGATACGCAGTATTTT.

Only a few counts were recorded for this clonotype. This chain links TRBV2 with TRBJ2-6; D ambiguous. V was pared by 1 base and J by 0 bases, with 7 bases between. From germline, CDR1 is SNHLY and CDR2 FYNNEI. The CDR3 extends over 16 amino acids. CDR3 residues: CASSEVAASGANVLTF. CDR3 nucleotide sequence: TGTGCCAGCAGTGAAGTGGCAGCCTCTGGGGCCAACGTCCTGACTTTC.

This clonotype has just a few counts. V is TRBV20-1 and J is TRBJ2-7, with 15 positions matching TRBD2. The V gene's germline CDR1 is DFQATT and CDR2 SNEGSKA (reference sequence). The CDR3 loop spans 19 amino acids. CDR3: CSVLIPGLAGGKVSYEQYF. As DNA, the CDR3 is TGCAGCGTACTCATACCGGGACTAGCGGGGGGAAAAGTCTCCTACGAGCAGTACTTC.

This clonotype was found many times. CDR3 nucleotides: TGTGCCAGCAGCTTTCCGACCGAATACGAGCAGTACTTC. Amino acid sequence: CASSFPTEYEQYF. V usage is TRBV7-2 and J usage is TRBJ2-7; D not certain. V was shortened by 3 bases and J by 4 bases, with 10 bases between the two germline ends. The CDR3 consists of 13 residues. Germline V gives CDR1 SGHTA, CDR2 FQGNSA. The whole variable domain, filled in from reference TRBV7-2 and TRBJ2-7, reads GAGVSQSPSNKVTEKGKDVELRCDPISGHTALYWYRQSLGQGLEFLIYFQGNSAPDKSGLPSDRFSAERTGGSVSTLTIQRTQQEDSAVYLCASSFPTEYEQYFGPGTRLTVT.

Many counts were recorded for this clonotype. The rearrangement uses TRBV5-1 and TRBJ2-3; D is perhaps TRBD2 (7 bases). The CDR3 sequence is 15 residues long. Trimming took off 0 bases at V and 5 bases at J, with 13 bases between the two ends. CDR1 SGHRS and CDR2 YFSETQ come from the germline V gene. CDR3 sequence reads: CASSLGGGARDTQYF. In nucleotides, the CDR3 is TGCGCCAGCAGCTTGGGTGGGGGGGCCCGAGATACGCAGTATTTT. Filled out from reference TRBV5-1 and TRBJ2-3, the complete variable domain reads KAGVTQTPRYLIKTRGQQVTLSCSPISGHRSVSWYQQTPGQGLQFLFEYFSETQRNKGNFPGRFSGRQFSNSRSEMNVSTLELGDSALYLCASSLGGGARDTQYFGPGTRLTVL.

This clonotype was recorded a few times. V and J are TRBV5-1 and TRBJ2-7, with 9 nucleotides matching TRBD1. The CDR3 is 13 amino acids. V trimming: 1 base; J trimming: 7 bases; junction bases outside the gene matches: 3. CDR1 SGHRS and CDR2 YFSETQ come from the germline V gene. Here the CDR3 reads CASSLTGTGEQYF. As DNA, the CDR3 is TGCGCCAGCAGCTTGACCGGGACAGGGGAGCAGTACTTC.

The chain carries TRBV30 and TRBJ2-7; 7 bases line up with TRBD1. Germline V gene sequence: CDR1 GTSNPN, CDR2 SVGIG (reference sequence). J was trimmed by 2 bases and V by 3 bases; bases with no gene match: 4. The CDR3 loop spans 13 amino acids. The CDR3 protein is CAWSPGTAYEQYF. Here the CDR3 DNA reads TGTGCCTGGAGCCCCGGGACAGCCTACGAGCAGTACTTC.